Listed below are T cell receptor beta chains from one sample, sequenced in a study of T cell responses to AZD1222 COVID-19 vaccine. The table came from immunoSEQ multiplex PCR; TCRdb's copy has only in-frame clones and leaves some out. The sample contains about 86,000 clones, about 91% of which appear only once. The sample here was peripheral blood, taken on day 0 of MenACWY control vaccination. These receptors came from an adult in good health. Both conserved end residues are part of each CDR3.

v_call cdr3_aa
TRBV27 CASSLPRQGSNAKKLFF
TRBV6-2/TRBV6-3 CASSLTGRRRTEAFF
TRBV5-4 CASSGDRNFYEQYF
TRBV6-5 CASSYVAGHDTGELFF
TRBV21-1 CASSEVTWAGLTDTQYF
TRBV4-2 CASSQDWGQATQAQYF
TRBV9 CASTERAGPQETQYF
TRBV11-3 CASSRHNTGELFF
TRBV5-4 CASSLPDSPLHF
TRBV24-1 CATSEGAYEQYF
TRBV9 CASSARDYSYEQYF
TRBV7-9 CASSSGERTAEQYF
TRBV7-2 CASSLERQGDSPLHF
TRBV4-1 CASRDILSNQPQHF
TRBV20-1 CSASRGAGNTEAFF
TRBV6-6 CASSVTGDNYEQYF
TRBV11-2 CASSLVQGAKAEAFF
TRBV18 CASSPPGEQNYEQYF
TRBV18 CASSPDGQRAEAFF
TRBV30 CAWKSKGTDEQFF
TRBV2 CASRAPSGGSYEQYF
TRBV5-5 CASSPGGQNAFATNEKLFF
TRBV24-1 CATSTNQGSPLHF
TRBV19 CASSIPTGGYTGELFF
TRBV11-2 CASSFGSDSYEQYF
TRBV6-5 CASTRGPGNTEAFF
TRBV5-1 CASSFEQPYGYTF
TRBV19 CASSPGTKETQYF
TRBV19 CASSITLNSYNEQFF
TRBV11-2 CASSSLQGAQDNEQFF
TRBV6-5 CASQTGYGTDTQYF
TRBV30 CAWSEPGQGVSLYGYTF
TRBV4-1 CASSQEDRGGNQPQHF